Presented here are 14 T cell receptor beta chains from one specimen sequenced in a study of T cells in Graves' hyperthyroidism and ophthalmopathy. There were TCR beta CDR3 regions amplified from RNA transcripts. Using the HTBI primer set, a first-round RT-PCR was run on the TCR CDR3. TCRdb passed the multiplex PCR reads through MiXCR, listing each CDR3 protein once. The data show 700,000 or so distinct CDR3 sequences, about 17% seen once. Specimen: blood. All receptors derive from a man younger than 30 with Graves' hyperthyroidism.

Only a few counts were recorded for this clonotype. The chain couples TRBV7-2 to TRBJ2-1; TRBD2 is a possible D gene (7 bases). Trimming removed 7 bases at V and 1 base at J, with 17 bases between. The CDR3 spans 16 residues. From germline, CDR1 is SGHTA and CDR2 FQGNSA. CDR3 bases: TGTGCCAGCAAATTAGGGGGGGGCGGGTCCTACAATGAGCAGTTCTTC. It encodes CASKLGGGGSYNEQFF.

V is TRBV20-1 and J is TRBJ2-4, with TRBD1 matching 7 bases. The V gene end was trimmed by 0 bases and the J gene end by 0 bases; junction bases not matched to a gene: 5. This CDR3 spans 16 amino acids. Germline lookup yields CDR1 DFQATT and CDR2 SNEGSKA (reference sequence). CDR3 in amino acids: CSARDIGGIAKNIQYF. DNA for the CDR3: TGCAGTGCTAGAGATATAGGGGGCATAGCCAAAAACATTCAGTACTTC.

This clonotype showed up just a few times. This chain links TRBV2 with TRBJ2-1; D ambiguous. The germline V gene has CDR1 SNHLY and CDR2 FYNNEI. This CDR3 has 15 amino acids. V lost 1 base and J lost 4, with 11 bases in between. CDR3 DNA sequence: TGTGCCAGCAGTGAAGGGGGAACGGAGTACAATGAGCAGTTCTTC. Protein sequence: CASSEGGTEYNEQFF.

CDR3 loop: CASSRAVEGSSEGPQHF. The CDR3, as DNA: TGTGCCAGCAGCCGAGCGGTGGAGGGGAGTTCAGAGGGACCCCAGCATTTT. The gene calls are TRBV3-2 and TRBJ1-5. TRBV3-2 is recorded as a pseudogene. This CDR3 spans 17 amino acids.

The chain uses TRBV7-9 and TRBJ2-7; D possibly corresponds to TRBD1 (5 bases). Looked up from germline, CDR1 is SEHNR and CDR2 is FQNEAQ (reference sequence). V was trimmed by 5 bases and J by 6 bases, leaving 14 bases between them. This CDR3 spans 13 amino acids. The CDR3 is CASSGEQRGEQYF. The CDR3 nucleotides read TGTGCCAGCAGCGGCGAACAAAGGGGCGAGCAGTACTTC.

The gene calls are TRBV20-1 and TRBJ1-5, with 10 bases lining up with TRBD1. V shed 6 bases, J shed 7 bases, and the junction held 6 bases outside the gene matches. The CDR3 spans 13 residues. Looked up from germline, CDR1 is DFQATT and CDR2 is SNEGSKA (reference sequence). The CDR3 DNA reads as TGCAGTGCCAGGACAGGGGGTGAACAGCCCCAGCATTTT. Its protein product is CSARTGGEQPQHF.

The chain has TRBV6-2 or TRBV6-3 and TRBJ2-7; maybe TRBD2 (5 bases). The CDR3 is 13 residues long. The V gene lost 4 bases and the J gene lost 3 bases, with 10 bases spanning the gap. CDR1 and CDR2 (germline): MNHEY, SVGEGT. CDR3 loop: CASSSEGDYEQYF. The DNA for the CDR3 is TGTGCCAGCAGTTCCGAGGGCGACTACGAGCAGTACTTC.

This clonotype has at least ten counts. The chain's CDR3 is CASQRTSGTYEQYF. The DNA for the CDR3 is TGTGCCAGCCAAAGGACTAGCGGAACCTACGAGCAGTACTTC. The chain recombines TRBV28 with TRBJ2-7, with 10 bases fitting TRBD2. With V trimmed by 8 bases and J by 2 bases, 6 bases remained unmatched. The CDR3 contains 14 residues. The germline gives CDR1 MDHEN, CDR2 SYDVKM.

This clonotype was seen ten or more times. CDR3 DNA: TGTGCCATCAGTGAGGGACGGGAGGGAGAGACCCAGTACTTC. Translating it yields CAISEGREGETQYF. This sequence joins TRBV10-3 and TRBJ2-5, with 8 bases fitting TRBD2. CDR1 is ENHRY, CDR2 SYGVKD, per germline. The junction had 3 bases not matched to a gene; V was cut back by 2 bases and J by 4 bases. There are 14 residues in the CDR3.

This CDR3 is CASSELGQAYNEQFF. DNA for the CDR3: TGCGCCAGCAGTGAGTTGGGACAGGCTTACAATGAGCAGTTCTTC. The V call is TRBV10-1, the J call TRBJ2-1; the match to TRBD1 covers 8 bases. CDR1 is WNHNN, CDR2 SYGVQD, per germline (reference sequence). The CDR3 extends over 15 amino acids. Trimming at V came to 1 base and at J to 4 bases, leaving 3 bases not matched to a gene.

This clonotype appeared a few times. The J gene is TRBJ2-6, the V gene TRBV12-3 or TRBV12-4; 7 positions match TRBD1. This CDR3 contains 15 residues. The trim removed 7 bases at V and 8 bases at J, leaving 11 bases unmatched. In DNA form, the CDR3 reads TGTGCCAGCACCCGGATAGGGGGCGCGTCCAACGTCCTGACTTTC. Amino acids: CASTRIGGASNVLTF.

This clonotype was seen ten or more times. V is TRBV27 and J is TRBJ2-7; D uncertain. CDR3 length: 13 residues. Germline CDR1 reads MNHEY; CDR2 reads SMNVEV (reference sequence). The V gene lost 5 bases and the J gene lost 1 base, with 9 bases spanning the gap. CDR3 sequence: CASSRVSSYEQYF. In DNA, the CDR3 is TGTGCCAGCAGTAGAGTATCGTCCTACGAGCAGTACTTC.

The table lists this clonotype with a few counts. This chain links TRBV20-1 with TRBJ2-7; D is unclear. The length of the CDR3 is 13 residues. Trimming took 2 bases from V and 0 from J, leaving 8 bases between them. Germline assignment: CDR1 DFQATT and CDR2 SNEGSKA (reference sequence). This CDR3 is CSARLTSSYEQYF. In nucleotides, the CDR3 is TGCAGTGCTAGACTGACAAGCTCCTACGAGCAGTACTTC.

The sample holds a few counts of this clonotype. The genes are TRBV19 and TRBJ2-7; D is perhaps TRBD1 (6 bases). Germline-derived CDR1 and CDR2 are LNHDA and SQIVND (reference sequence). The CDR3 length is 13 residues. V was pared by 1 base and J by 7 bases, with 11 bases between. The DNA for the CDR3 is TGTGCCAGTAGTATAGCTCCTAGGGGGGAGCAGTACTTC. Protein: CASSIAPRGEQYF.